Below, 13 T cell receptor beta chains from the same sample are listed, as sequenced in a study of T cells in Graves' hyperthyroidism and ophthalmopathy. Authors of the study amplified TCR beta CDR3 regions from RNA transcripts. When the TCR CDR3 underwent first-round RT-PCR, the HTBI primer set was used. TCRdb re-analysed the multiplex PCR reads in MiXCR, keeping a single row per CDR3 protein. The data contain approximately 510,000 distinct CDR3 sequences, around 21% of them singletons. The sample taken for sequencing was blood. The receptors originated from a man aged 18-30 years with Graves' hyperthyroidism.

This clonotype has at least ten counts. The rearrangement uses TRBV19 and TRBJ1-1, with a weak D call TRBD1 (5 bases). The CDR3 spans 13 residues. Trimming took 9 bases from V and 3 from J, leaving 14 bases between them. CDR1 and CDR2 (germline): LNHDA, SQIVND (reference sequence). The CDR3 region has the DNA TGTGCCAGCTCCCCCTGGGACCACACTGAAGCTTTCTTT. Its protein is CASSPWDHTEAFF.

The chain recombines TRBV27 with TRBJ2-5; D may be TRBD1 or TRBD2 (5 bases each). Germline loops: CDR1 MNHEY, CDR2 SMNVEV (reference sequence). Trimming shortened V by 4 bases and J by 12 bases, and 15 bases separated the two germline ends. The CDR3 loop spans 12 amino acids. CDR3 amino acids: CASSYIGETEYF. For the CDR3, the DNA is TGTGCCAGCAGTTATATAGGGGAGACGGAGTACTTC.

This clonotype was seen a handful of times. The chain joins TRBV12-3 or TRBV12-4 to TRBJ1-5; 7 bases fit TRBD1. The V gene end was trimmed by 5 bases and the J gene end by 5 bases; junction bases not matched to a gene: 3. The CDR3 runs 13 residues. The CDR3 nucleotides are TGTGCCAGCAGTCCAGGGGGGTATCAGCCCCAGCATTTT. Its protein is CASSPGGYQPQHF.

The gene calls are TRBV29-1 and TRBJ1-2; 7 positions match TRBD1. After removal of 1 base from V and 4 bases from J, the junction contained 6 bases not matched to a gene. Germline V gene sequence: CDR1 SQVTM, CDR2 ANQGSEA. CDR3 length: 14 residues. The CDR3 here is CSVEGRQGSYGYTF. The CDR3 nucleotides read TGCAGCGTTGAAGGCCGACAGGGTAGCTATGGCTACACCTTC. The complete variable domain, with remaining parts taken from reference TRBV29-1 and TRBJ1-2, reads SAVISQKPSRDICQRGTSLTIQCQVDSQVTMMFWYRQQPGQSLTLIATANQGSEATYESGFVIDKFPISRPNLTFSTLTVSNMSPEDSSIYLCSVEGRQGSYGYTFGSGTRLTVV.

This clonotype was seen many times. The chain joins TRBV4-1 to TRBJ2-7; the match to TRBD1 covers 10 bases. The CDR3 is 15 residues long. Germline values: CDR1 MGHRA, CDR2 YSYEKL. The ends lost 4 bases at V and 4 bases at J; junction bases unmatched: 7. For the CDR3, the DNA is TGCGCCAGCAGCCGTGTGACAGGGGGCGAATACGAGCAGTACTTC. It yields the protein CASSRVTGGEYEQYF.

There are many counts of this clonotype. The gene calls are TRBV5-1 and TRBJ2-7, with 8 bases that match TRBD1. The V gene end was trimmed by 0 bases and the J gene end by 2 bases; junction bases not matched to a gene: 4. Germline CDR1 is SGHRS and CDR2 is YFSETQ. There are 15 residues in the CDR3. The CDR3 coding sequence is TGCGCCAGCAGCTTGGGACAGGGGCTTCCCTACGAGCAGTACTTC. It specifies CASSLGQGLPYEQYF.

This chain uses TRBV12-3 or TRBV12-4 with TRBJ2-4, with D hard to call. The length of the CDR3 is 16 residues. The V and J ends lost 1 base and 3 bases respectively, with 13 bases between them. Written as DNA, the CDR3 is TGTGCCAGCAGTTTAGGAGCTCGGGTAGGCAAAAACATTCAGTACTTC. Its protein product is CASSLGARVGKNIQYF.

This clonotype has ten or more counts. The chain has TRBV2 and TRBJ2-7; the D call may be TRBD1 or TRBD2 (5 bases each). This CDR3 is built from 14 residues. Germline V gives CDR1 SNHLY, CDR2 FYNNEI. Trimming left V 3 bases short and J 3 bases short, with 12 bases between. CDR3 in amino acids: CASSEGDDYYEQYF. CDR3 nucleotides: TGTGCCAGCAGTGAGGGGGATGACTACTACGAGCAGTACTTC. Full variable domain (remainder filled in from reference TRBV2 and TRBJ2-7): EPEVTQTPSHQVTQMGQEVILRCVPISNHLYFYWYRQILGQKVEFLVSFYNNEISEKSEIFDDQFSVERPDGSNFTLKIRSTKLEDSAMYFCASSEGDDYYEQYFGPGTRLTVT.

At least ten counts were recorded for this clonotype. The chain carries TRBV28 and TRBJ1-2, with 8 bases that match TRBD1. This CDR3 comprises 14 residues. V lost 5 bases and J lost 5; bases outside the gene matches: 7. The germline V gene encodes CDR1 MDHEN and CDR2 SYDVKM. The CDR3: CASSLQGDVYGYTF. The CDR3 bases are TGTGCCAGCAGTCTACAGGGGGACGTGTATGGCTACACCTTC.

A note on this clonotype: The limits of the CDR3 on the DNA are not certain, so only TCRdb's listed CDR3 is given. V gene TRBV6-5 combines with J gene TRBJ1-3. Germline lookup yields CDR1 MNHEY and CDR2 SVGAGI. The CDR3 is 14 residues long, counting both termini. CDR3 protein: CASSSSRDGNTIYF.

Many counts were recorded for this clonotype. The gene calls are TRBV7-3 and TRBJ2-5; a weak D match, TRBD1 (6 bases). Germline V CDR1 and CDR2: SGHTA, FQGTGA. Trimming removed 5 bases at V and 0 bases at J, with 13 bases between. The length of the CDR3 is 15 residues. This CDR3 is CASSVSGTHQETQYF. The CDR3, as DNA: TGTGCCAGCAGCGTTTCCGGGACACACCAAGAGACCCAGTACTTC.

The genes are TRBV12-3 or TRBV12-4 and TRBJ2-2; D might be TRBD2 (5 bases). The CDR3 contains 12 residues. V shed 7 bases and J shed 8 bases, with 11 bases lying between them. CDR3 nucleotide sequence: TGTGCCAGCAAAGAGGGCATAGGGGAGCTGTTTTTT. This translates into CASKEGIGELFF.

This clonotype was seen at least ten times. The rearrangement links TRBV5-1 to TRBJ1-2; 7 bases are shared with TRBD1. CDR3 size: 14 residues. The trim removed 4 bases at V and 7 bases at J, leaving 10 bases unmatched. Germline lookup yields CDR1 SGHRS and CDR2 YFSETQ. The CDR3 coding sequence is TGCGCCAGCAGCCCGGGACAGCCCTGGGGTGGCTACACCTTC. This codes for CASSPGQPWGGYTF.